Listed below are T cell receptor beta chains from one sample, sequenced in a study of T cells expressing NK-cell markers. TCRdb reprocessed the 5' RACE reads, with one entry per CDR3 protein and no DNA. Its table records 140,000 or so distinct CDR3 sequences. Material for sequencing was blood T cells: a sorted CD56 or NKG2C T cell subset, CD4+ or CD8+ T cells, or bulk PBMC T cells (not recorded which). Receptors were obtained from a man younger than 30 in good health. Both conserved end residues are part of each CDR3. The order of the fields is J gene, V gene, CDR3 length, CDR3 protein.

TRBJ2-1,TRBV7-9,16,CASSSQSGPSYNEQFF
TRBJ1-1,TRBV7-8,13,CASSYPGATEAFF
TRBJ2-1,TRBV20-1,13,CSARDRSSPEQFF
TRBJ2-7,TRBV28,13,CASSTWTGSEQYF
TRBJ2-1,TRBV6-5,17,CASSYSTRQGANNEQFF
TRBJ2-3,TRBV4-2,13,CASSQEFPDTQYF
TRBJ1-2,TRBV20-1,12,CSARGWAYGYTF
TRBJ2-3,TRBV15,13,CATSRAGIDTQYF
TRBJ2-2,TRBV2,14,CASLKPQNTGELFF
TRBJ2-7,TRBV29-1,12,CSVQDRPYEQYF
TRBJ2-6,TRBV10-2,16,CASSLDSSIGANVLTF
TRBJ2-4,TRBV11-2,13,CASSGALGNIQYF
TRBJ2-7,TRBV20-1,16,CSARDPRVGGTYEQYF
TRBJ2-1,TRBV5-4,16,CASSLVPPRFGNEQFF
TRBJ2-3,TRBV3-1,15,CASSQDRASGRSQYF
TRBJ2-5,TRBV6-2/TRBV6-3,16,CASSYSTSGRGETQYF
TRBJ2-5,TRBV7-2,14,CASSPETTPRDQYF
TRBJ2-1,TRBV21-1,18,CASSKEGKGGMGHNEQFF
TRBJ2-1,TRBV9,18,CASSATSTLAGSLDEQFF
TRBJ2-1,TRBV7-8,17,CASSLASRAGVYNEQFF